This T cell receptor beta chain is from a study of blood T cell repertoires in COVID-19. Germline CDR1 LNHDA, CDR2 SQIVND (reference sequence). CDR3 size: 15 residues. V dropped 6 bases and J dropped 5; count of bases not matched to a gene: 10. Participants, about 18 to 89 years old, spanned some 23 US areas. Sequenced by immunoSEQ multiplex PCR; TCRdb stores in-frame clones only, minus some. In the table there are 300,000 to 350,000 clones, around 91% of which are singletons. This receptor was identified in a young woman with acute COVID-19. Sequencing was carried out using PBMCs or T cells enriched from blood (not recorded which). The chain has TRBV19 and TRBJ1-5; 7 nucleotides line up with TRBD1. The CDR3 here is CASSRITGDDQPQHF. The CDR3 nucleotides read TGTGCCAGTAGCAGGATAACAGGGGACGATCAGCCCCAGCATTTT.